A single sample is the source of the 24 T cell receptor beta chains below, sequenced in a study of prognosis after radiotherapy for stage I lung cancer. Two rounds of multiplex PCR amplified TCR beta CDR3 from genomic DNA. First-round PCR, the initial amplification, used primers specific to each TRBV and TRBJ gene. TCRdb reprocessed the multiplex PCR reads via MiXCR and lists one record per CDR3 protein. The sample shows 20,000 to 25,000 distinct CDR3 sequences, 43% of them seen only once. This material consisted of PBMCs, taken before or after stereotactic body radiation therapy (not recorded which). The receptors come from a donor over 45 with non-small cell lung cancer.

The count of this clonotype is one. This chain joins TRBV11-3 and TRBJ2-1; TRBD1 matches at 10 bases. Germline loops: CDR1 SGHNT, CDR2 YENEEA. With V trimmed by 4 bases and J by 6 bases, 6 bases remained unmatched. The CDR3 sequence is 15 residues long. The DNA of the CDR3 is TGTGCCAGCAGCTGGGGACAGGGGATCGGCAATGAGCAGTTCTTC. This encodes CASSWGQGIGNEQFF.

Points on this clonotype: Germline is not matched at one junction end, which may reflect a read error. This chain links TRBV2 with TRBJ1-2; D may be TRBD1 (5 bases). CDR3 length: 15 residues. Germline V gene lookup returns CDR1 SNHLY and CDR2 FYNNEI. The CDR3 nucleotides read TGCGCCAGCAGGAAACATGGGGCGTATCTCTATGGCTACGCCTTC. It is translated as CASRKHGAYLYGYAF.

A remark on this clonotype: A much larger clone lies one base from this, so it may be a read error. The rearrangement links TRBV20-1 to TRBJ2-3; D is perhaps TRBD1 (6 bases). The germline V gene encodes CDR1 DFQATT and CDR2 SNEGSKA (reference sequence). The ends were cut back, 2 bases at V and 2 bases at J, with 14 bases in the middle. This CDR3 has 15 residues. For the CDR3, the DNA is TGCAGTGCTAGATCCGGGACATCGTCCACAGATACGCAGTATTTT. Encoded protein: CSARSGTSSTDTQYF.

Within the sample, this clonotype is medium-sized. The rearrangement uses TRBV20-1 and TRBJ2-1; maybe TRBD2 (5 bases). Trimming pared 5 bases from V and 1 base from J, leaving 18 bases between. The CDR3 spans 16 residues. Germline loops: CDR1 DFQATT, CDR2 SNEGSKA (reference sequence). This CDR3 is CSAQTRAPLSYNEQFF. The CDR3 nucleotides read TGCAGTGCTCAAACTAGGGCACCTTTATCCTACAATGAGCAGTTCTTC.

V is TRBV19 and J is TRBJ1-6; no clear D. The V gene lost 5 bases and the J gene lost 7 bases, with 12 bases spanning the gap. Germline V lookup: CDR1 LNHDA, CDR2 SQIVND (reference sequence). The CDR3 has 14 amino acids. This CDR3 is CASSDWTWNSPLHF. CDR3 in DNA: TGTGCCAGTAGTGATTGGACCTGGAATTCACCCCTCCACTTT.

This clonotype was counted many times. The chain combines TRBV19 with TRBJ2-7, with 8 bases aligning to TRBD2. Losses at the gene ends were 4 bases for V and 2 bases for J; bases not matched to a gene: 7. The germline gives CDR1 LNHDA, CDR2 SQIVND (reference sequence). This CDR3 region has 15 residues. DNA for the CDR3: TGTGCCAGTAGTAGAACTAGCGGCAATACCTACGAGCAGTACTTC. It encodes CASSRTSGNTYEQYF.

Turning to this clonotype: A much larger clone differs by one base, so this may be a read error. The chain couples TRBV2 to TRBJ1-1, with unresolved D. V lost 8 bases, J lost 7 bases, and 8 bases lay in between. CDR1 is SNHLY and CDR2 is FYNNEI in the germline V gene. This CDR3 has 10 residues. CDR3 loop: CASGENEAFF. The DNA for the CDR3 is TGTGCCAGCGGGGAAAATGAAGCTTTCTTT.

The chain recombines TRBV7-2 with TRBJ2-2; 9 bases fit TRBD2. After removal of 5 bases from V and 0 bases from J, the junction contained 7 bases not matched to a gene. CDR1 and CDR2 from the germline V gene are SGHTA and FQGNSA. The CDR3 extends over 17 amino acids. The CDR3 sequence is CASSPNRLAANTGELFF. In DNA form, the CDR3 reads TGTGCCAGCAGCCCCAACCGACTAGCGGCGAACACCGGGGAGCTGTTTTTT.

A note on this clonotype: This sequence may be a read error, since a much larger clone differs from it by one base. V and J are TRBV9 and TRBJ2-5; 10 positions match TRBD1. J was trimmed by 3 bases and V by 4 bases; bases with no gene match: 6. CDR3 size: 15 residues. Germline CDR1 and CDR2: SGDLS and YYNGEE. CDR3 residues: CASSSWTGGKETQYF. Written as DNA, the CDR3 is TGTGCCAGCAGCTCCTGGACAGGGGGGAAAGAGACCCAGTACTTC.

A few counts support this clonotype. This chain links TRBV15 with TRBJ1-1; no reliable D call. V lost 3 bases and J lost 0, with 11 bases in between. The germline CDR1 and CDR2 sequences are LNHNV and YYDKDF (reference sequence). The CDR3 has 15 residues. The CDR3 sequence: CATSSGLSMNTEAFF. The CDR3 DNA sequence: TGTGCCACCAGCAGCGGTCTCTCCATGAACACTGAAGCTTTCTTT.

In this sample, this clonotype turned up once. The conserved closing phenylalanine or tryptophan is absent in this CDR3, likely reflecting a read error. Because the CDR3's place on the DNA is in doubt, the DNA is left out and the CDR3 is given as listed by TCRdb. The V and J genes are TRBV6-1 and TRBJ1-1. The CDR3 sequence runs 11 residues, both termini included. Germline V gives CDR1 MNHNS, CDR2 SASEGT. CDR3: CASRGFAGSFS.

This clonotype has at least ten counts. The rearrangement uses TRBV27 and TRBJ2-1, with 9 bases aligning to TRBD2. CDR3 length: 14 amino acids. Trimming removed 9 bases from V and 1 base from J; junction bases left unmatched: 4. Per the germline V gene, CDR1 is MNHEY and CDR2 is SMNVEV (reference sequence). CDR3 region: CASSGRGSYNEQFF. The DNA for the CDR3 is TGTGCCAGTAGCGGGAGAGGGTCCTACAATGAGCAGTTCTTC.

Comment on this clonotype: A read error may produce the germline difference seen at one junction end. The rearrangement uses TRBV27 and TRBJ1-6; maybe TRBD1 (5 bases). Per germline, CDR1 MNHEY and CDR2 SMNVEV (reference sequence). The CDR3 sequence is 14 residues long. The CDR3 sequence: CASSKGSRNSTLHF. The DNA of the CDR3 is TGTGCCAGCAGCAAGGGGTCGAGGAATTCAACCCTCCACTTT.

Turning to this clonotype: A much larger clone is a single base away; this may be a read error. This chain connects TRBV20-1 to TRBJ1-2, with D possibly TRBD1 on 6 matching bases. This CDR3 region has 12 residues. V gave up 4 bases and J gave up 6 bases, with 12 bases separating them. CDR1 is DFQATT, CDR2 SNEGSKA, per germline (reference sequence). CDR3 bases: TGCAGTGCTAACAGGGATTACCATGGCTACACCTTC. It codes for CSANRDYHGYTF.

This sequence joins TRBV7-8 and TRBJ2-3, with 8 bases lining up with TRBD2. Per the germline V gene, CDR1 is SGHVS and CDR2 is FQNEAQ. J lost 2 bases, V lost 3 bases, and 4 bases had no gene match. The CDR3 sequence is 15 residues long. The CDR3 here is CASSFLAGPTDTQYF. CDR3 coding DNA: TGTGCCAGCAGCTTTTTAGCGGGACCCACAGATACGCAGTATTTT.

This chain joins TRBV18 and TRBJ2-2; no definite D call. This CDR3 has 11 residues. V lost 4 bases to trimming and J lost 9 bases, with 6 bases between them. Germline V gene data show CDR1 as KGHSH and CDR2 as LQKENI. The CDR3 is CASSRFRELFF. DNA for the CDR3: TGTGCCAGCTCACGATTTCGGGAGCTGTTTTTT.

Ten or more counts support this clonotype. This sequence joins TRBV28 and TRBJ1-1, with D possibly TRBD1 on 6 matching bases. CDR1 is MDHEN and CDR2 is SYDVKM in the germline V gene. This CDR3 region has 15 residues. Trimming took off 5 bases at V and 0 bases at J, with 13 bases between the two ends. Here the CDR3 reads CASSPHRVMNTEAFF. The CDR3 DNA reads as TGTGCCAGCAGTCCCCACAGGGTAATGAACACTGAAGCTTTCTTT.

Remarks on this clonotype: Germline and junction disagree at one end, which may indicate a read error. V usage is TRBV24-1 and J usage is TRBJ2-7, with D possibly being TRBD1 (6 bases). The germline V gene has CDR1 KGHDR and CDR2 SFDVKD. The length of the CDR3 is 14 residues. The chain's CDR3 is CVTSDRQDRNEQYF. CDR3 in DNA: TGTGTCACCAGTGACCGACAGGACCGCAACGAGCAGTACTTC.

This clonotype has just one count. The chain uses TRBV6-2 or TRBV6-3 and TRBJ2-1, with 9 bases that match TRBD1. CDR1 is MNHEY and CDR2 is SVGEGT in the germline V gene. The CDR3 runs 16 residues. J was trimmed by 7 bases and V by 6 bases; bases with no gene match: 13. This chain's CDR3 is CASSPIPGQGWNEQFF. The DNA for the CDR3 is TGTGCCAGCAGCCCCATCCCCGGACAGGGGTGGAATGAGCAGTTCTTC.

Ten or more counts support this clonotype. The CDR3 is CASSWVRTGSYSNQPQHF. The CDR3 DNA reads TGTGCCAGCAGTTGGGTAAGGACAGGGTCGTATAGCAATCAGCCCCAGCATTTT. The rearrangement joins TRBV6-2 or TRBV6-3 to TRBJ1-5, with 8 bases matching TRBD1. The germline CDR1 and CDR2 sequences are MNHEY and SVGEGT. V was pared by 4 bases and J by 0 bases, with 11 bases of the junction left unmatched. CDR3 length: 18 amino acids.

Points on this clonotype: A much larger clone lies a single base off, so this may be a read error. The DNA for the CDR3 is TGTGCCATCAGCCAGTCAGTGAATACGCAGTATTTT. Protein product: CAISQSVNTQYF. The rearrangement links TRBV3-1 to TRBJ2-3, with D hard to call. This CDR3 comprises 12 residues. Per germline, CDR1 LGHDT and CDR2 YNNKEL (reference sequence).

The rearrangement links TRBV4-1 to TRBJ2-2, with D unclear. CDR1 is MGHRA and CDR2 is YSYEKL in the germline V gene. The CDR3 sequence is 14 residues long. Trimming removed 0 bases at V and 8 bases at J, with 10 bases between. The CDR3 nucleotides are TGCGCCAGCAGCCAAGATAATTGGAGAGGGGAGCTGTTTTTT. Translated: CASSQDNWRGELFF.

Comments on this clonotype: A junction end diverges from the germline sequence, so it may reflect a read error. The chain joins TRBV6-2 or TRBV6-3 to TRBJ2-1; 9 positions match TRBD2. Germline loops: CDR1 MNHEY, CDR2 SVGEGT. The CDR3 consists of 14 residues. The CDR3 DNA is TGTTCCAGCAGTCTTGGGACTAGCTGCAGCAAGCAGTTCTTC. Its protein is CSSSLGTSCSKQFF.

This clonotype appeared a few times. A much larger clonotype is one base distant, so this may be a read error. This chain links TRBV29-1 with TRBJ2-5, with 7 bases lining up with TRBD2. The CDR3 runs to 13 residues. Germline values: CDR1 SQVTM, CDR2 ANQGSEA. The V and J ends lost 3 bases and 3 bases, in that order; junction bases with no gene match: 4. The CDR3 loop is CSVDGGWKETQYF. CDR3 bases: TGCAGCGTTGACGGGGGGTGGAAAGAGACCCAGTACTTC.